The 5 T cell receptor beta chains below come from one sample, sequenced in a study of blood T cell repertoires in COVID-19 (dated by TCRdb to 2020 to 2022). The library was generated by the immunoSEQ multiplex PCR assay. Imported from immuneACCESS, the table was reduced by TCRdb to in-frame sequences with V and J called. These copies leave out some clones; in studies compared against another copy, an unresolved V gene accounts for under half, and the cause of the remainder is not known. The sample has roughly 260,000 clones on record, more than 75% of them singletons. The ten largest make up about 2.1% of the sample. Source material: peripheral blood. Receptors were obtained from a woman aged 45-65 years with acute or convalescent COVID-19.

The chain recombines TRBV5-1 with TRBJ2-3; a weak D match, TRBD1 (5 bases). The germline gives CDR1 SGHRS, CDR2 YFSETQ. The CDR3 totals 16 residues. V was shortened by 6 bases and J by 1 base, with 18 bases between the two germline ends. CDR3: CASNRFQGLGTDTQYF. CDR3 in DNA: TGCGCCAGCAACCGCTTTCAGGGTTTGGGCACAGATACGCAGTATTTT.

The gene calls are TRBV9 and TRBJ2-1; TRBD1 agrees at 7 bases. In germline, CDR1 is SGDLS, CDR2 YYNGEE. CDR3 length: 17 residues. The trim removed 0 bases at V and 2 bases at J, leaving 8 bases unmatched. As DNA, the CDR3 is TGTGCCAGCAGCGTAGAAGGAAGGGGGCAAGCCTACAATGAGCAGTTCTTC. It is translated as CASSVEGRGQAYNEQFF.

This chain uses TRBV3-1 (or the pseudogene TRBV3-2) with TRBJ1-1, with unresolved D. The V end lost 4 bases, the J end lost 3 bases, and 6 bases lay between the germline ends. The CDR3 consists of 12 residues. Germline V gene data show CDR1 as LGHDT and CDR2 as YNNKEL (reference sequence). The chain's CDR3 is CASSPSDTEAFF. The CDR3 DNA is TGTGCCAGCAGCCCGTCCGACACTGAAGCTTTCTTT.

This sequence joins TRBV19 and TRBJ1-1; 7 bases agree with TRBD1. The CDR3 is 14 amino acids. The V gene's germline CDR1 is LNHDA and CDR2 SQIVND (reference sequence). V was clipped by 5 bases and J by 4 bases; unmatched bases: 7. The CDR3 bases are TGTGCCAGTAGTGAAGGGGGCTTTCTCACTGAAGCTTTCTTT. Residues: CASSEGGFLTEAFF.

V and J are TRBV5-1 and TRBJ2-7; the match to TRBD1 covers 7 bases. Trimming removed 4 bases from V and 1 base from J; junction bases left unmatched: 11. The length of the CDR3 is 16 residues. Germline CDR1 reads SGHRS; CDR2 reads YFSETQ. In nucleotides, the CDR3 is TGCGCCAGCAGCATAACAGGGGCCCCCCTTTCCTACGAGCAGTACTTC. It specifies CASSITGAPLSYEQYF.